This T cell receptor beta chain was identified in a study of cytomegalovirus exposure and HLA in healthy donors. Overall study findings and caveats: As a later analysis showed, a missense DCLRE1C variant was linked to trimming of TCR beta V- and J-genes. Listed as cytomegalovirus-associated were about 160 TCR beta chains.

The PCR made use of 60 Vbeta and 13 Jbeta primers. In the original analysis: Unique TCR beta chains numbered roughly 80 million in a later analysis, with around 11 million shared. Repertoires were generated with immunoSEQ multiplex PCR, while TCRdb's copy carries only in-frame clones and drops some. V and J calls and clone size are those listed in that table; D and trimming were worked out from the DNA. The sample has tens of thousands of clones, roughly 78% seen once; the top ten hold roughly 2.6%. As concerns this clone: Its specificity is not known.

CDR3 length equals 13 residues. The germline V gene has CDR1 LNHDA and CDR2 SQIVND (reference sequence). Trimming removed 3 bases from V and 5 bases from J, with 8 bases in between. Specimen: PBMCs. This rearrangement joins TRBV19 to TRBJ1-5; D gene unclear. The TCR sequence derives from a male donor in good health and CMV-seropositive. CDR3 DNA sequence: TGTGCCAGTAGTATCGACACCTATCAGCCCCAGCATTTT. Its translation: CASSIDTYQPQHF. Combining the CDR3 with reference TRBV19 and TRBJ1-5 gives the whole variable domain DGGITQSPKYLFRKEGQNVTLSCEQNLNHDAMYWYRQDPGQGLRLIYYSQIVNDFQKGDIAEGYSVSREKKESFPLTVTSAQKNPTAFYLCASSIDTYQPQHFGDGTRLSIL.